One sample yielded the 6 T cell receptor beta chains listed below, sequenced in a study of blood T cell repertoires in COVID-19. The data were produced by immunoSEQ multiplex PCR, yet TCRdb's version contains in-frame clones alone and is incomplete. The table has 100,000 or so clones, less than 85% seen once. Sequencing used peripheral blood. The source is a woman in her 70s with active or convalescent COVID-19.

The rearrangement links TRBV7-9 to TRBJ1-4; D is perhaps TRBD1 (5 bases). This CDR3 has 18 residues. The V gene's germline CDR1 is SEHNR and CDR2 FQNEAQ (reference sequence). The V and J ends lost 5 bases and 5 bases respectively, with 24 bases between them. The CDR3 reads CASSIQSLIRQMNEKLFF. CDR3 bases: TGTGCCAGCAGCATACAGTCACTAATAAGACAGATGAATGAAAAACTGTTTTTT. Drawing the rest from reference TRBV7-9 and TRBJ1-4, the complete variable domain is DTGVSQNPRHKITKRGQNVTFRCDPISEHNRLYWYRQTLGQGPEFLTYFQNEAQLEKSRLLSDRFSAERPKGSFSTLEIQRTEQGDSAMYLCASSIQSLIRQMNEKLFFGSGTQLSVL.

The V and J genes are TRBV10-2 and TRBJ2-1; 7 nucleotides agree with TRBD2. Unmatched junction bases numbered 15, after V lost 6 bases and J lost 10 bases. The CDR3 sequence is 15 residues long. Germline CDR1 WSHSY, CDR2 SAAADI. CDR3 region: CASRIRDYRAPEQFF. CDR3 in DNA: TGCGCCAGCAGGATCCGGGACTACCGCGCTCCGGAGCAGTTCTTC.

The chain combines TRBV5-4 with TRBJ1-6, with D uncertain. V was trimmed by 10 bases and J by 4 bases, leaving 18 bases between them. The CDR3 has 15 amino acids. Germline V CDR1 and CDR2: SGHNT, YYREEE (reference sequence). CDR3 sequence (DNA): TGTGCCGTGGGTGGGAGCCCTAGTTATAATTCACCCCTCCACTTT. It codes for CAVGGSPSYNSPLHF.

The genes are TRBV6-5 and TRBJ2-7; perhaps TRBD2 as D (7 bases). This CDR3 spans 15 amino acids. CDR1 is MNHEY, CDR2 SVGAGI, per germline. V shed 4 bases and J shed 3 bases, with 16 bases lying between them. In DNA, the CDR3 is TGTGCCAGCAGTTCCCTGGGGGGGGGCTTCTACGAGCAGTACTTC. It encodes CASSSLGGGFYEQYF.

This clone was seen a single time. As DNA, the CDR3 is TGTGCCAGCAGCTTAAATTGGCGGGGGGGTGAGGAGACCCAGTACTTC. It specifies CASSLNWRGGEETQYF. V gene TRBV7-2 combines with J gene TRBJ2-5; 9 bases match TRBD2. Germline V gene data show CDR1 as SGHTA and CDR2 as FQGNSA. After removal of 2 bases from V and 5 bases from J, the junction contained 9 bases not matched to a gene. The length of the CDR3 is 16 residues. Full variable domain (outside the CDR3, taken from reference TRBV7-2 and TRBJ2-5): GAGVSQSPSNKVTEKGKDVELRCDPISGHTALYWYRQSLGQGLEFLIYFQGNSAPDKSGLPSDRFSAERTGGSVSTLTIQRTQQEDSAVYLCASSLNWRGGEETQYFGPGTRLLVL.

V usage is TRBV5-1 and J usage is TRBJ1-1; D gene unclear. V lost 0 bases to trimming and J lost 1 base, with 7 bases between them. The CDR3 consists of 14 residues. Germline CDR1 is SGHRS and CDR2 is YFSETQ. The chain's CDR3 is CASSLEGRNTEAFF. The DNA for the CDR3 is TGCGCCAGCAGCTTGGAAGGGAGGAACACTGAAGCTTTCTTT.